The entry that follows covers one TCR beta chain sequence. Its matching antigen is unknown. The source of the sample is a study of T cells in narcolepsy. Study-wide points: Same-patient CSF and blood CD4+ T cell clonotypes included HCRT-specific and TRIB2-specific autoreactive ones.

The protocol was immunoSEQ multiplex PCR, while the TCRdb copy is restricted to in-frame clones and leaves out a portion. The table has approximately 28,000 clones, roughly 77% seen once. Sequenced sample: memory (CD45RA-) CD4+ T cells from blood. This TCR derives from a human donor in good health.

CDR3 nucleotide sequence: TGCAGCGTTGGTACAGGAGATAACTATGGCTACACCTTC. Encoded protein: CSVGTGDNYGYTF. The V and J genes are TRBV29-1 and TRBJ1-2; a possible D gene is TRBD1 (5 bases). Trimming took off 4 bases at V and 1 base at J, with 10 bases between the two ends. Germline CDR1 reads SQVTM; CDR2 reads ANQGSEA. The CDR3 spans 13 residues.